The 19 T cell receptor beta chains below were found in one sample sequenced in a study of response to subunit inactivated influenza vaccine. TCRdb reprocessed the RT-PCR reads via MiXCR and lists one record per CDR3 protein. The data contain 150,000 to 200,000 distinct CDR3 sequences, around 9% of them singletons. The input for sequencing was non-naive T cells sorted from PBMCs, taken on the day of vaccination. The receptor set was obtained from a man in his fifties or sixties who received an inactivated influenza vaccine.

The sample holds a few counts of this clonotype. This chain uses TRBV10-2 with TRBJ2-7, with D perhaps matching TRBD2 (6 bases). CDR3 size: 13 residues. V lost 7 bases and J 8 bases, leaving 18 bases between the germline ends. In germline, CDR1 is WSHSY, CDR2 SAAADI. The CDR3 is CASMRPSEGKQYF. For the CDR3, the DNA is TGCGCCAGCATGAGACCTTCGGAGGGTAAGCAGTACTTC.

In its sample, this clonotype was seen a few times. The V call is TRBV2, the J call TRBJ2-7, with 9 positions matching TRBD1. The CDR3 totals 17 residues. CDR1 SNHLY and CDR2 FYNNEI come from the germline V gene. With V trimmed by 2 bases and J by 2 bases, 10 bases remained unmatched. In DNA form, the CDR3 reads TGTGCCAGCAGTGAATCTTCTTCGGGACAGGGAACCTACGAGCAGTACTTC. Protein: CASSESSSGQGTYEQYF.

This clonotype was detected many times. The gene calls are TRBV7-9 and TRBJ2-1; TRBD1 might be the D (6 bases). Germline CDR1 reads SEHNR; CDR2 reads FQNEAQ (reference sequence). This CDR3 comprises 16 residues. Trimming took 3 bases from V and 0 from J, leaving 12 bases between them. CDR3 protein: CASSFSGQISYNEQFF. DNA for the CDR3: TGTGCCAGCAGCTTCAGCGGACAGATCTCCTACAATGAGCAGTTCTTC.

This clonotype was counted between two and nine times. The rearrangement links TRBV20-1 to TRBJ2-1; 16 nucleotides match TRBD2. The CDR3 totals 17 residues. Germline CDR1 reads DFQATT; CDR2 reads SNEGSKA (reference sequence). V shed 6 bases and J 4 bases; nucleotides not matched to a gene: 9. The CDR3 region is CSARPGLAGGTYNEQFF. CDR3 bases: TGCAGTGCACGACCGGGACTAGCGGGAGGGACGTACAATGAGCAGTTCTTC.

The gene calls are TRBV5-1 and TRBJ2-1; the D gene is possibly TRBD2 (6 bases). Germline CDR1 is SGHRS and CDR2 is YFSETQ. CDR3 length: 17 amino acids. Between the trimmed V and J ends, which lost 0 bases and 0 bases, there was a span of 13 bases. CDR3 residues: CASSLDISGGSYNEQFF. CDR3 sequence (DNA): TGCGCCAGCAGCTTGGATATTAGCGGAGGCTCCTACAATGAGCAGTTCTTC.

This clonotype turned up a few times. The V gene is TRBV7-8, the J gene TRBJ2-7, with 7 bases that match TRBD1. The CDR3 totals 15 residues. In germline, CDR1 is SGHVS, CDR2 FQNEAQ. V dropped 5 bases and J dropped 0; count of bases not matched to a gene: 7. As DNA, the CDR3 is TGTGCCAGCAGCCCGAGGGGGCAACCCTCCTACGAGCAGTACTTC. Protein sequence: CASSPRGQPSYEQYF.

The chain combines TRBV5-1 with TRBJ2-7, with D perhaps matching TRBD1 (6 bases). This CDR3 is 15 amino acids long. The germline CDR1 and CDR2 sequences are SGHRS and YFSETQ. Trimming shortened V by 0 bases and J by 1 base, and 11 bases separated the two germline ends. CDR3 in amino acids: CASSLVQGTSYEQYF. DNA for the CDR3: TGCGCCAGCAGCTTGGTCCAGGGGACATCCTACGAGCAGTACTTC.

This chain links TRBV7-9 with TRBJ2-6; D is perhaps TRBD2 (6 bases). Germline CDR1 is SEHNR and CDR2 is FQNEAQ (reference sequence). Trimming pared 5 bases from V and 4 bases from J, leaving 15 bases between. CDR3 size: 16 residues. The CDR3 bases are TGTGCCAGCAGCATGATCCAGGCGGGAGGGGCCAACGTCCTGACTTTC. It encodes CASSMIQAGGANVLTF.

This clonotype appeared many times. V usage is TRBV18 and J usage is TRBJ2-1, with 10 nucleotides matching TRBD2. This CDR3 comprises 15 residues. J was trimmed by 6 bases and V by 8 bases; bases with no gene match: 10. From germline, CDR1 is KGHSH and CDR2 LQKENI. CDR3 in amino acids: CASAVAGGGLNEQFF. CDR3 coding DNA: TGTGCCAGCGCGGTAGCGGGAGGAGGCCTCAATGAGCAGTTCTTC.

This clonotype was counted only a few times. V usage is TRBV30 and J usage is TRBJ2-7, with TRBD2 as a possible D gene (6 bases). Trimming took 4 bases from V and 1 from J, leaving 17 bases between them. This CDR3 is built from 15 residues. Germline CDR1 reads GTSNPN; CDR2 reads SVGIG (reference sequence). CDR3 sequence reads: CAWNHGTVLSYEQYF. DNA of the CDR3: TGTGCCTGGAATCATGGGACTGTACTATCCTACGAGCAGTACTTC.

This chain links TRBV7-3 with TRBJ2-3, with D possibly being TRBD1 (7 bases). Trimming removed 0 bases at V and 4 bases at J, with 14 bases between. From germline, CDR1 is SGHTA and CDR2 FQGTGA. This CDR3 has 16 amino acids. The CDR3 DNA follows: TGTGCCAGCAGCTTAACTCCCCAGGGGGGCGCAGATACGCAGTATTTT. Its protein product is CASSLTPQGGADTQYF. Complete variable domain (other parts from reference TRBV7-3 and TRBJ2-3): GAGVSQTPSNKVTEKGKYVELRCDPISGHTALYWYRQSLGQGPEFLIYFQGTGAADDSGLPNDRFFAVRPEGSVSTLKIQRTERGDSAVYLCASSLTPQGGADTQYFGPGTRLTVL.

This clonotype occurred a few times. The CDR3 DNA is TGTGCCAGCAGCTTGGGGCAGCTAGACACTGAAGCTTTCTTT. Amino acids: CASSLGQLDTEAFF. This sequence joins TRBV5-5 and TRBJ1-1; D remains ambiguous. This CDR3 spans 14 amino acids. V gave up 0 bases and J gave up 3 bases, with 9 bases separating them. The V gene's germline CDR1 is SGHKS and CDR2 YYEKEE (reference sequence).

At least ten counts were recorded for this clonotype. The chain employs TRBV2 and TRBJ2-1; D might be TRBD2 (6 bases). V lost 6 bases and J lost 6, with 12 bases in between. The CDR3 sequence is 13 residues long. Germline-derived CDR1 and CDR2 are SNHLY and FYNNEI. This CDR3 reads CASSGSIGNEQFF. The CDR3 nucleotides are TGTGCCAGCAGCGGGAGTATCGGCAATGAGCAGTTCTTC. Full variable domain (rest looked up from reference TRBV2 and TRBJ2-1): EPEVTQTPSHQVTQMGQEVILRCVPISNHLYFYWYRQILGQKVEFLVSFYNNEISEKSEIFDDQFSVERPDGSNFTLKIRSTKLEDSAMYFCASSGSIGNEQFFGPGTRLTVL.

The chain joins TRBV20-1 to TRBJ2-3, with 11 bases matching TRBD1. This CDR3 is built from 19 residues. Germline V gene lookup returns CDR1 DFQATT and CDR2 SNEGSKA (reference sequence). The CDR3 sequence is CWARALGQGASFSTDTQYF. The CDR3 DNA reads TGCTGGGCTAGAGCCCTCGGACAGGGGGCATCTTTTAGCACAGATACGCAGTATTTT.

This clonotype was seen ten or more times. The V call is TRBV5-1, the J call TRBJ2-2; 9 nucleotides line up with TRBD2. CDR3 length: 15 residues. CDR1 SGHRS and CDR2 YFSETQ come from the germline V gene. J lost 4 bases, V lost 2 bases, and 3 bases had no gene match. DNA of the CDR3: TGCGCCAGCAGCTTAGCGGGAGGAGGCACCGGGGAGCTGTTTTTT. Translating gives CASSLAGGGTGELFF.

In this sample, this clonotype turned up many times. This chain joins TRBV12-3 or TRBV12-4 and TRBJ1-6; 8 bases align to TRBD1. CDR3 length: 13 amino acids. The V and J ends lost 8 bases and 7 bases, in that order; junction bases with no gene match: 4. This chain's CDR3 is CASGTGHNSPLHF. Written as DNA, the CDR3 is TGTGCCAGCGGGACAGGACACAATTCACCCCTCCACTTT.

This clonotype showed up many times. The chain combines TRBV4-1 with TRBJ1-1, with 7 positions matching TRBD1. The CDR3 sequence is 17 residues long. Losses at the gene ends were 2 bases for V and 4 bases for J; bases not matched to a gene: 13. Looked up from germline, CDR1 is MGHRA and CDR2 is YSYEKL. The CDR3 DNA follows: TGCGCCAGCAGCCAACCGGGACAGCGACGAAGAACCACTGAAGCTTTCTTT. Residues: CASSQPGQRRRTTEAFF.

This chain links TRBV5-4 with TRBJ2-1, with TRBD2 matching 9 bases. J lost 1 base, V lost 0 bases, and 5 bases had no gene match. Germline V lookup: CDR1 SGHNT, CDR2 YYREEE (reference sequence). The CDR3 extends over 17 amino acids. The CDR3 region is CASSLASGTKSYNEQFF. The CDR3 DNA follows: TGTGCCAGCAGCTTGGCTAGCGGGACTAAATCCTACAATGAGCAGTTCTTC.

This clonotype showed up just a few times. The V gene is TRBV7-2, the J gene TRBJ2-6, with D possibly TRBD1 on 5 matching bases. The V gene lost 3 bases and the J gene lost 1 base, with 10 bases spanning the gap. Germline lookup yields CDR1 SGHTA and CDR2 FQGNSA. The CDR3 has 16 residues. CDR3 protein: CASSFSGNSGANVLTF. The DNA of the CDR3 is TGTGCCAGCAGCTTTTCAGGGAATTCTGGGGCCAACGTCCTGACTTTC.